This record looks at one T cell receptor (beta chain) sequence and its context. The data were taken from a study of blood T cell repertoires in COVID-19. About the study: Sample material is recorded as cDNA or gDNA derived from T cells, B-cell-depleted T cells, or PBMCs.

Measured with immunoSEQ multiplex PCR; TCRdb has only the in-frame clones, and not every one. Counted here are a few hundred thousand clones, 75% to 90% occurring once; the ten biggest clones make up 1%. V was cut by 0 bases and J by 5 bases, with 10 bases left in between. Germline-derived CDR1 and CDR2 are MGHRA and YSYEKL. The CDR3 consists of 14 residues. Grouping used clinical history reported by participants in a survey and questionnaire. This sequence was found in a man between 18 and 35 years old who had recovered from COVID-19. Sequenced sample: PBMCs or T cells enriched from blood (not recorded which). This chain joins TRBV4-1 and TRBJ1-2, with D maybe TRBD1 (5 bases). The CDR3 DNA reads TGCGCCAGCAGCCAAGATAGGGGCCCATATGGCTACACCTTC. Translating it yields CASSQDRGPYGYTF.